This TCR beta chain was profiled in a study of T cell changes during pregnancy in multiple sclerosis. V shed 0 bases and J shed 5 bases, with 16 bases lying between them. This CDR3 has 17 amino acids. In germline, CDR1 is LGHNA, CDR2 YSLEER. Data came from immunoSEQ multiplex PCR; TCRdb stores just in-frame clones and leaves some out. The sample carries about 73,000 clones, roughly 92% recorded once. The chain uses TRBV4-3 and TRBJ2-2; D is possibly TRBD2 (5 bases). This TCR was recovered from a female donor in good health, enrolled as a control in a pregnancy study. The specimen comprised peripheral blood, sampled in the third trimester of pregnancy. In DNA, the CDR3 is TGCGCCAGCAGCCAAGATCTATTACTAGGTGGGACCGGGGAGCTGTTTTTT. Its protein product is CASSQDLLLGGTGELFF.